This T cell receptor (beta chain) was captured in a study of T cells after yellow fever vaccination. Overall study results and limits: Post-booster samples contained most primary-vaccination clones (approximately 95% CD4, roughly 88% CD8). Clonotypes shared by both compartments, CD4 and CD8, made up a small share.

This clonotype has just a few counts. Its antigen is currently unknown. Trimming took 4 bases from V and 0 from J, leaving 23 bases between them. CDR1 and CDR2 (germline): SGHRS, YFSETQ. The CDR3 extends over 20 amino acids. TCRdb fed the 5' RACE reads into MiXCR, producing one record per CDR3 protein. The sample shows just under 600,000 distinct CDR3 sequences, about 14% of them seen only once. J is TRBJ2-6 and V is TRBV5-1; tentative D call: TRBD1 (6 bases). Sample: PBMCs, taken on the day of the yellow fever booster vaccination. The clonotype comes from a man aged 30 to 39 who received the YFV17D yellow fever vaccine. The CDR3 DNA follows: TGCGCCAGCAGCCTTCGGGCTCCGGGACAACACCCCTCTGGGGCCAACGTCCTGACTTTC. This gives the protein CASSLRAPGQHPSGANVLTF.